The present entry profiles one T cell receptor beta chain with its context. Its antigen is still unknown. This sample stems from a study of STAT5B mutations in CD4+ large granular lymphocyte leukemia. The protocol was immunoSEQ multiplex PCR, while the TCRdb copy is restricted to in-frame clones and leaves out a portion. The data show over 35,000 clones, with about four fifths seen just once and 3.6% held by the top ten. Findings and limits, study-wide: Patient CD4-sorted repertoires looked more clonal than healthy CD4+ repertoires, even without putative leukemic clones.

This receptor was identified in a human donor in good health. The sample consisted of CD4+ T cells from blood buffy coats.

The CDR3 reads CASSLGPSGSGGEQYF. As DNA, the CDR3 is TGTGCCAGCAGCTTAGGGCCTAGCGGGTCGGGCGGCGAGCAGTACTTC. The genes are TRBV7-3 and TRBJ2-7, with 8 bases aligning to TRBD2. The trim removed 2 bases at V and 6 bases at J, leaving 12 bases unmatched. Germline values: CDR1 SGHTA, CDR2 FQGTGA. CDR3 length equals 16 residues.